This T cell receptor (beta chain) appears in the sequencing data of a study of early T cells in non-severe SARS-CoV-2 infection. Study details: Chains from this unsorted whole-blood bulk RNA could not be paired.

Many counts were recorded for this clonotype. TCRdb itself ran the 5' RACE reads through MiXCR, one entry per CDR3 protein. The sample consists of some 46,000 distinct CDR3 sequences, roughly 6.6% of them appearing once. This CDR3 comprises 15 residues. J gave up 5 bases and V 4 bases, and 7 bases lay outside the gene matches. From germline, CDR1 is SGHNT and CDR2 YYREEE (reference sequence). This chain joins TRBV5-4 and TRBJ2-7, with 12 positions matching TRBD2. This specimen consisted of whole blood, obtained at baseline. The clonotype was recovered from an adult who was a healthcare worker with PCR-confirmed SARS-CoV-2 infection or an uninfected control (not recorded which). CDR3 coding DNA: TGTGCCAGCAGCCCTGCTAGCGGGAGGGCGGACGAGCAGTACTTC. Translation: CASSPASGRADEQYF. Complete variable domain (other parts from reference TRBV5-4 and TRBJ2-7): ETGVTQSPTHLIKTRGQQVTLRCSSQSGHNTVSWYQQALGQGPQFIFQYYREEENGRGNFPPRFSGLQFPNYSSELNVNALELDDSALYLCASSPASGRADEQYFGPGTRLTVT.